A selection of T cell receptor beta chains follows, all from one sample in a study of blood T cell repertoires in COVID-19. Only in-frame clones appear in the TCRdb table, and some are missing; sequencing was by immunoSEQ multiplex PCR. The sample records about 190,000 clones, roughly 79% being singletons. Sample: peripheral blood. These receptors were obtained from a man aged 60 to 69 with active or convalescent COVID-19. CDR3s include the opening cysteine and the closing phenylalanine or tryptophan. D genes are given only for firm matches. Part of the rows lack a size; the others show once, few, many or a class for expanded clones.

D gene	J gene	clone size	CDR3 length	V gene	CDR3 protein	CDR3 DNA
TRBD1	TRBJ2-7	-	16	TRBV5-4	CASSWIPGQGSLEQYF	TGTGCCAGCAGCTGGATACCGGGACAGGGGAGCCTCGAGCAGTACTTC
-	TRBJ1-4	-	16	TRBV27	CASRGLKGGVREKLFF	TGTGCCAGCAGGGGGTTAAAGGGAGGTGTGAGGGAAAAACTGTTTTTT
-	TRBJ2-1	-	13	TRBV5-8	CASSKAVQGINFF	TGTGCCAGCAGCAAAGCAGTTCAGGGGATTAACTTCTTC
TRBD1	TRBJ1-2	-	14	TRBV7-3	CASSSGTAPYGYTF	TGTGCCAGCAGCTCCGGGACAGCGCCTTATGGCTACACCTTC
TRBD1	TRBJ2-3	-	14	TRBV11-3	CASSLRTGDDTQYF	TGTGCCAGCAGCCTGCGGACAGGGGACGATACGCAGTATTTT
TRBD2	TRBJ2-7	many	13	TRBV29-1	CSVSGLAGVEQYF	TGCAGCGTCTCGGGACTAGCGGGAGTCGAGCAGTACTTC
TRBD1	TRBJ2-7	few	14	TRBV2	CASSPTGQHYEQYF	TGTGCCAGCAGTCCGACAGGGCAGCACTACGAGCAGTACTTC
TRBD2	TRBJ2-1	-	16	TRBV5-6	CASSSYSFSGSHEQFF	TGTGCCAGCAGCTCTTACTCATTCAGCGGGAGCCATGAGCAGTTCTTC
-	TRBJ1-1	medium-sized	11	TRBV6-6	CACTGSTEAFF	TGTGCCTGTACAGGGTCCACTGAAGCTTTCTTT
TRBD1	TRBJ1-1	once	14	TRBV3-1/TRBV3-2	CASSQVAGGTEAFF	TGTGCCAGCAGCCAAGTGGCAGGGGGCACTGAAGCTTTCTTT
-	TRBJ1-5	-	18	TRBV28	CASSTQSRGGASNQPQHF	TGTGCCAGCAGTACCCAGTCGAGGGGCGGGGCTAGCAATCAGCCCCAGCATTTT
TRBD2	TRBJ2-1	-	17	TRBV6-2/TRBV6-3	CASSGHSGRYADNEQFF	TGTGCCAGCAGTGGGCACAGCGGGAGATACGCGGACAATGAGCAGTTCTTC